The clone carrying this TCR beta chain was recorded a few times. Its antigen is undetermined. One end of the junction fails to match germline, which may point to a read error. These data are taken from a study of T cells in Graves' hyperthyroidism and ophthalmopathy. The study, taken as a whole, reports: Classification by a 13 V-J model distinguished ophthalmopathy from stable hyperthyroidism.

CDR3 length: 16 amino acids. Germline V gene data show CDR1 as LGHDT and CDR2 as YNNKEL (reference sequence). RNA transcripts gave rise to amplified TCR beta CDR3 regions. Researchers ran a first-round RT-PCR on the TCR CDR3 using the HTBI primer set. TCRdb re-called the multiplex PCR reads through MiXCR, storing one row per CDR3 protein. The sample has roughly 750,000 distinct CDR3 sequences, about a sixth seen once. The material sequenced was blood. The sequence was collected from a man in his late teens or twenties with Graves' hyperthyroidism. The rearrangement joins TRBV3-1 to TRBJ1-2, with TRBD1 matching 9 bases. The CDR3 DNA reads TGTGCCAGCAGCACGAGGGACAGGGATTACAACTATGACTACACCTTC. It encodes CASSTRDRDYNYDYTF.